The rows below give T cell receptor beta chains drawn from one sample of a study of cytomegalovirus exposure and HLA in healthy donors. Assay used: immunoSEQ multiplex PCR; TCRdb lists only in-frame clones, some missing. Among some 200,000 clones listed, approximately 80% were seen once. Sequencing used PBMCs. These receptors originate from a boy aged 2 to 10 in good health and CMV-seronegative. Each CDR3 is given with its conserved first and last residue.

V gene: TRBV19
J gene: TRBJ2-5
CDR3 protein: CASSIWSDRLQETQYF

V gene: TRBV5-6
J gene: TRBJ1-1
CDR3 protein: CASSLVDRDFTEAFF

V gene: TRBV5-1
J gene: TRBJ2-1
CDR3 protein: CASSLSAGRRNEQFF

V gene: TRBV19
J gene: TRBJ1-1
CDR3 protein: CASRRALGTEAFF

V gene: TRBV27
J gene: TRBJ1-1
CDR3 protein: CASGNYRDLGEAFF

V gene: TRBV19
J gene: TRBJ2-1
CDR3 protein: CASNRSPWSYNEQFF

V gene: TRBV29-1
J gene: TRBJ2-7
CDR3 protein: CSVGTWWWDGGPVEQYF

V gene: TRBV5-1
J gene: TRBJ2-5
CDR3 protein: CASRSEETQYF

V gene: TRBV19
J gene: TRBJ2-2
CDR3 protein: CASSMGGGELFF

V gene: TRBV2
J gene: TRBJ2-7
CDR3 protein: CASSADWSNFYEQYF

V gene: TRBV6-1
J gene: TRBJ1-2
CDR3 protein: CASSEWKVVGGGYTF

V gene: TRBV19
J gene: TRBJ1-6
CDR3 protein: CASSMRSSYNSPLHF

V gene: TRBV29-1
J gene: TRBJ1-1
CDR3 protein: CSVGVYDTEAFF

V gene: TRBV19
J gene: TRBJ2-4
CDR3 protein: CASSILPSENIQYF

V gene: TRBV27
J gene: TRBJ2-5
CDR3 protein: CASSSLREQYF

V gene: TRBV18
J gene: TRBJ2-1
CDR3 protein: CASSPETGGRYEQFF

V gene: TRBV2
J gene: TRBJ1-1
CDR3 protein: CASSDQRRVTEAFF

V gene: TRBV19
J gene: TRBJ2-7
CDR3 protein: CASSIGTGFYEQYF

V gene: TRBV7-7
J gene: TRBJ2-5
CDR3 protein: CASSLLAGGQETQYF

V gene: TRBV7-9
J gene: TRBJ2-3
CDR3 protein: CASSFPTGTGWTDTQYF

V gene: TRBV4-1
J gene: TRBJ1-1
CDR3 protein: CASSHPSRTVTGRQGDTEAFF

V gene: TRBV18
J gene: TRBJ2-7
CDR3 protein: CASSPRTGVSHEQYF

V gene: TRBV29-1
J gene: TRBJ1-2
CDR3 protein: CSVDAGQAGYTF

V gene: TRBV6-1
J gene: TRBJ1-5
CDR3 protein: CASTQSGQGNQPQHF

V gene: TRBV2
J gene: TRBJ2-6
CDR3 protein: CASRDRAAWGANVLTF

V gene: TRBV5-4
J gene: TRBJ2-5
CDR3 protein: CASSLGTGQETQYF

V gene: TRBV5-6
J gene: TRBJ1-1
CDR3 protein: CASSLASGTEAFF

V gene: TRBV29-1
J gene: TRBJ1-1
CDR3 protein: CSVDRTGGGTEAFF

V gene: TRBV27
J gene: TRBJ2-7
CDR3 protein: CASSRGGGTYEQYF

V gene: TRBV25-1
J gene: TRBJ2-1
CDR3 protein: CASSQQLHNEQFF

V gene: TRBV7-3
J gene: TRBJ2-1
CDR3 protein: CASSLGTNYNEQFF

V gene: TRBV19
J gene: TRBJ1-5
CDR3 protein: CASSRGRGQPQHF

V gene: TRBV30
J gene: TRBJ2-3
CDR3 protein: CAWQRGGGLHF

V gene: TRBV5-1
J gene: TRBJ2-5
CDR3 protein: CASSLAGRGVYQETQYF

V gene: TRBV15
J gene: TRBJ1-1
CDR3 protein: CATSRGRERLVAFF

V gene: TRBV27
J gene: TRBJ1-1
CDR3 protein: CASSFGGSGLAEAFF

V gene: TRBV27
J gene: TRBJ2-7
CDR3 protein: CASSPQTGYEQYF

V gene: TRBV6-5
J gene: TRBJ2-7
CDR3 protein: CASSYSQNYEQYF

V gene: TRBV7-6
J gene: TRBJ2-2
CDR3 protein: CASSLRGGWTGELFF

V gene: TRBV30
J gene: TRBJ2-1
CDR3 protein: CAWIVQRSYNEQFF

V gene: TRBV6-1
J gene: TRBJ1-5
CDR3 protein: CASSPLGQPNQPQHF

V gene: TRBV6-5
J gene: TRBJ1-4
CDR3 protein: CASSYSRGTNEKLFF

V gene: TRBV30
J gene: TRBJ2-3
CDR3 protein: CAWNLAGGRHTQYF

V gene: TRBV11-2
J gene: TRBJ2-6
CDR3 protein: CAGGEGADSGANVLTF

V gene: TRBV5-5
J gene: TRBJ2-5
CDR3 protein: CASSSPTGVETQYF

V gene: TRBV7-6
J gene: TRBJ2-7
CDR3 protein: CASSSEAYEQYF

V gene: TRBV5-1
J gene: TRBJ2-1
CDR3 protein: CASSLLLGALNEQFF

V gene: TRBV5-6
J gene: TRBJ2-1
CDR3 protein: CASSQGLAPYNEQFF

V gene: TRBV5-5
J gene: TRBJ2-7
CDR3 protein: CASSSPGGYEQYF

V gene: TRBV6-5
J gene: TRBJ1-1
CDR3 protein: CASSYGVGQSVSKAFF

V gene: TRBV5-4
J gene: TRBJ2-7
CDR3 protein: CASSLGGYEQYF

V gene: TRBV5-4
J gene: TRBJ1-1
CDR3 protein: CASSLGGGNGGAFF